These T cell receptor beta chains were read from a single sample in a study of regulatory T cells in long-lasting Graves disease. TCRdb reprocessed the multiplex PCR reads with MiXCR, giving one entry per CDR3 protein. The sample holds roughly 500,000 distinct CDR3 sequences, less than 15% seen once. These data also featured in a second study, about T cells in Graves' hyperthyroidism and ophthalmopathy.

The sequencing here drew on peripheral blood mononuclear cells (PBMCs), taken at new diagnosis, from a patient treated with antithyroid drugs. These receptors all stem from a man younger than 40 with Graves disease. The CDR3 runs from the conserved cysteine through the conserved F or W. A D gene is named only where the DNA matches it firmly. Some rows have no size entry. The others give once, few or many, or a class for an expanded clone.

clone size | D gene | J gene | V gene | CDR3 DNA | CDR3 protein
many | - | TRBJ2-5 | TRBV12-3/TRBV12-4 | TGTGCCAGCAGTTGGGCCGGGACTTTAAAAGAGACCCAGTACTTC | CASSWAGTLKETQYF
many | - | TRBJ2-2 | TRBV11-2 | TGTGCCAGCAGCTTAGACTGGCTGGGCGGGGAGCTGTTTTTT | CASSLDWLGGELFF
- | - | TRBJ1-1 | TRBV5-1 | TGCGCCAGCAGCTTGATAGGACGGGGGGACACTGAAGCTTTCTTT | CASSLIGRGDTEAFF
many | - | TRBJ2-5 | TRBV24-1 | TGTGCCACCAGTGGAAGGAGGGCCCAAGAGACCCAGTACTTC | CATSGRRAQETQYF
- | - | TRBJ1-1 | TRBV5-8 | TGTGCCAGCAGCCGGCCAATGGGCCCTGAAGCTTTCTTT | CASSRPMGPEAFF
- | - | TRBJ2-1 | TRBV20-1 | TGCAGTGCTAGAGACTCCCCGGCCGATGAGCAGTTCTTC | CSARDSPADEQFF
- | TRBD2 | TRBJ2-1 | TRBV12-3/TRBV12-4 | TGTGCCAGCAGCCAAGCGAGAATATCCGGGACTAGCGGGAGGAGGCCCTACAATGAGCAGTTCTTC | CASSQARISGTSGRRPYNEQFF
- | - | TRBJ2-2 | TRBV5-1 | TGCGCCAGCAAGGTTGGGAACACCGGGGAGCTGTTTTTT | CASKVGNTGELFF
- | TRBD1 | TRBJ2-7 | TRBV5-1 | TGCGCCAGCAGCTTGGCCCCGGGACAGGGCTGGGAGCAGTACTTC | CASSLAPGQGWEQYF
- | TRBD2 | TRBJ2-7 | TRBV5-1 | TGCGCCAGCAGCTTTATGGGGGGGGTCCGGGACGAGCAGTACTTC | CASSFMGGVRDEQYF
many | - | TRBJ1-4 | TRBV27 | TGTGCCAGCAGCTTGACAGGTGCGGGTGAAAAACTGTTTTTT | CASSLTGAGEKLFF
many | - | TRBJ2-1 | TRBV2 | TGTGCCAACACGGCCTGGGTAATAAACAATGAGCAGTTCTTC | CANTAWVINNEQFF
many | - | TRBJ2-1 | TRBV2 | TGTGCCAGCAGTGAACTACGCTCCTACAATGAGCAGTTCTTC | CASSELRSYNEQFF
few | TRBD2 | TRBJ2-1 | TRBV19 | TGTGCCAGTACCCCTGGGGCTAGCGGGAGGAATGAGCAGTTCTTC | CASTPGASGRNEQFF
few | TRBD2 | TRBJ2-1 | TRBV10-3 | TGTGCCATCAGTGAGTCGGGACCAGCGGGAGTGATTCCGTTCTTC | CAISESGPAGVIPFF
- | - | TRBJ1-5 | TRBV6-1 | TGTGCCAGCACCCGGGGGAGCAATCAGCCCCAGCATTTT | CASTRGSNQPQHF
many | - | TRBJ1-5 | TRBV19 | TGTGCCAGTAGTATGAGGGGGGTGAGCAATCAGCCCCAGCATTTT | CASSMRGVSNQPQHF
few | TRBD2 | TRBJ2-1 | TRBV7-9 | TGTGCCAGCAGCTTATCTCCTAGCGGGAGGGGGTACAATGAGCAGTTCTTC | CASSLSPSGRGYNEQFF
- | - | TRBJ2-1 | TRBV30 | TGTGCCTGGAGTGTATCTCTGGGGGAAAGGGGTGAGCAGTTCTTC | CAWSVSLGERGEQFF
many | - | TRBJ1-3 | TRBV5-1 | TGCGCCAGCAGCTTGGACGGGCCCTCTGGAAACACCATATATTTT | CASSLDGPSGNTIYF
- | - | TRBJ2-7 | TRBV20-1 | TGCAGTGTCCGGTGGGGGAGTAAGCCCTACGAGCAGTACTTC | CSVRWGSKPYEQYF
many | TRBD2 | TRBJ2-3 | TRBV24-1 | TGTGCCACCAGTGACCCGGGACTAGCGGAAGGTGGAGATACGCAGTATTTT | CATSDPGLAEGGDTQYF
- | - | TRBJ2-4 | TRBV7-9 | TGTGCCAGCAGCTTAGGCGAACGGCGAACCCTATTAGCCAAAAACATTCAGTACTTC | CASSLGERRTLLAKNIQYF
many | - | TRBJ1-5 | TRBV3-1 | TGTGCCAGCAGCTCCGGACGGGGCCAGCCCCAGCATTTT | CASSSGRGQPQHF
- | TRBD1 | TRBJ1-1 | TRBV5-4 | TGTGCCAGCAGCCCTTTGACAGGGGCGGGTGTAGCTTTCTTT | CASSPLTGAGVAFF
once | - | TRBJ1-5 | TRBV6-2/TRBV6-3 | TGTGCCAGCGCCCTGGGGAGGGGCAATCAGCCCCAGCATTTT | CASALGRGNQPQHF
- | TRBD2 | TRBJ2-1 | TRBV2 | TGTGCCAGCAGCTTGGCTAGCGGACCCTACAATGAGCAGTTCTTC | CASSLASGPYNEQFF
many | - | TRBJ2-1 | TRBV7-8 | TGTGCCAGCAGCTTAGTTAGGGACACCTACAATGAGCAGTTCTTC | CASSLVRDTYNEQFF
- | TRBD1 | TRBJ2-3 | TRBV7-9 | TGTGCCAGCAGCTTCGATCCTGGACAGGGGCCAGATACGCAGTATTTT | CASSFDPGQGPDTQYF
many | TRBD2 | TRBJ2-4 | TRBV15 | TGTGCCACCAGCAGAGCCGCTAGCGGGAGTGGGAACATTCAGTACTTC | CATSRAASGSGNIQYF
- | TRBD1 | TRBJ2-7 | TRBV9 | TGTGCCAGCAGCGTAGCCGGACAGGGGTTCGTCGAGCAGTACTTC | CASSVAGQGFVEQYF
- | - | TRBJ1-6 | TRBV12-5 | TGTGCTAGTGGTTCGAGGGGCAGGGGAGATTCACCCCTCCACTTT | CASGSRGRGDSPLHF
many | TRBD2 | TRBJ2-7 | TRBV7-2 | TGTGCCAGCAGCCCGTGGACTAGCGGCCTCTACGAGCAGTACTTC | CASSPWTSGLYEQYF
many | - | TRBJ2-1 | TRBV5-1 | TGCGCCAGCAGCTTGGAGTGGGGAGACAATGAGCAGTTCTTC | CASSLEWGDNEQFF
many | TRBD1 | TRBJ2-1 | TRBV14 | TGTGCCAGCAGCCAATTGGGACAGACCCTTAATGAGCAGTTCTTC | CASSQLGQTLNEQFF
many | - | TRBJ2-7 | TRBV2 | TGTGCCAGCAGCGCGGACAAAGGGTTCGACGAGCAGTACTTC | CASSADKGFDEQYF
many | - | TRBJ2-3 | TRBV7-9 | TGTGCCAGCAGTACAGGGTCCCCTTACGTGCAGTATTTT | CASSTGSPYVQYF
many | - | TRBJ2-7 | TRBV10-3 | TGTGCCATCGCCGCTCGCGACCGATACGAGCAGTACTTC | CAIAARDRYEQYF